Below, one T cell receptor beta chain is given with its context. Methods used by the authors: Amplification from reference gene primers served as the basis for estimated nucleated cell counts. TCRdb's table, derived via immunoSEQ multiplex PCR, lists solely in-frame clones and lacks some. Clone size and V and J calls were adopted from that table, with D and trimming inferred from the DNA. This table has 250,000 or so clones, under 95% appearing once. Ages ranged from roughly 18 to 100 years, with residence in 24 US areas. Participants' own reports of clinical history determined their cohort assignment. A case of COVID-19 had been met by exposed participants within 2 weeks before study entry. The data stem from a study of blood T cell repertoires in COVID-19. The germline V gene encodes CDR1 MDHEN and CDR2 SYDVKM. This CDR3 has 13 residues. V lost 3 bases and J lost 3; bases outside the gene matches: 1.

The receptor's source is a man aged 40-50 years who had been exposed to COVID-19. Sequenced sample: PBMCs or T cells enriched from blood (not recorded which). The gene calls are TRBV28 and TRBJ2-7; 8 bases are shared with TRBD1. CDR3 region: CASSFGQGYEQYF. For the CDR3, the DNA is TGTGCCAGCAGTTTTGGACAGGGCTACGAGCAGTACTTC. Full variable domain (remainder filled in from reference TRBV28 and TRBJ2-7): DVKVTQSSRYLVKRTGEKVFLECVQDMDHENMFWYRQDPGLGLRLIYFSYDVKMKEKGDIPEGYSVSREKKERFSLILESASTNQTSMYLCASSFGQGYEQYFGPGTRLTVT.